Detailed here is one TCR beta chain. Sequencing used immunoSEQ multiplex PCR; TCRdb keeps in-frame clones, though not all of them. Of about 150,000 clones in the sample, over 90% were seen once. The data derive from a study of control samples from healthy donors and cancer patients. The TCR sequence derives from a man in his fifties or sixties in good health. Sequenced: blood.

CDR3 DNA: TGTGCCAGCTCACCGAACAGGGAGGGGTCACCCCTCCACTTT. It encodes CASSPNREGSPLHF. The chain links TRBV18 to TRBJ1-6, with a weak D call TRBD1 (6 bases). Trimming cost V 3 bases and J 10 bases, with 13 bases left between them. CDR1 KGHSH and CDR2 LQKENI come from the germline V gene. This CDR3 spans 14 amino acids.